The source of this T cell receptor (beta chain) is a study of tumor-infiltrating lymphocytes in primary liver carcinoma. Study results and limitations: Relative to tumor region pairs, the tumor-adjacent and tumor-blood pairs showed overlap that was lower.

This clonotype was picked up a small number of times. The antigen is not known. Mismatch with germline at one junction end may stem from a read error. Germline DNA was also extracted, with blood RNA taken from unsorted whole blood. A constant-region primer primed TCR beta cDNA synthesis from roughly 520 ng of total RNA. Slightly modified ARM-PCR served as the procedure for the TCR beta libraries. These libraries came from three rounds of nested multiplex PCR. MiXCR, run by TCRdb on the multiplex PCR reads, gives a single entry per CDR3 protein. The repertoire consists of 300,000 to 350,000 distinct CDR3 sequences, with nearly 60% occurring once and the leading ten covering about 15%. The sequenced material came from peripheral blood. This receptor was obtained from a woman in her 30s with primary liver carcinoma and hepatitis B virus infection.

The CDR3 spells CTSSLTSGPYEQYF. CDR3 coding DNA: TGTACCAGCAGCCTGACTAGCGGACCCTACGAGCAGTATTTC. The chain combines TRBV4-2 with TRBJ2-7; TRBD2 matches at 9 bases. CDR3 length: 14 amino acids. The germline gives CDR1 LGHNA, CDR2 YNFKEQ.